This record looks at one T cell receptor beta chain sequence and its context. This sample is part of a study of blood T cell repertoires in COVID-19. About the study: PBMCs, B-cell-depleted T cells, or T cells provided the cDNA or gDNA that made up the material.

In the source study's methods: Cell counts per sample came from amplifying reference gene primers. Using immunoSEQ multiplex PCR, the repertoire was profiled, and TCRdb retains in-frame clones only, with some absent. V and J calls plus clone size are reproduced from that table; the DNA served to infer D and trimming. The data show 310,000 or so clones, about 87% seen once. Those enrolled in Seattle joined during active infection and were followed longitudinally afterward. This TCR was sampled from a man in his thirties or forties with COVID-19, enrolled during active disease. The sample taken for sequencing was peripheral blood.

The CDR3 sequence is CASSTTDYGYTF. The CDR3 DNA reads TGTGCCAGCAGTACCACAGACTATGGCTACACCTTC. The rearrangement joins TRBV28 to TRBJ1-2; D is ambiguous. From germline, CDR1 is MDHEN and CDR2 SYDVKM. Trimming stripped 5 bases from V and 3 bases from J, with 7 bases between. This CDR3 has 12 residues.